This TCR beta chain was identified in a study of early T cells in non-severe SARS-CoV-2 infection. This clonotype has at least ten counts. The length of the CDR3 is 16 residues. V was clipped by 1 base and J by 4 bases, with 11 bases between them. Germline CDR1 and CDR2: LGHNA and YSLEER. TCRdb ran MiXCR on the 5' RACE reads and lists one entry per CDR3 protein. The sample has fewer than 50,000 distinct CDR3 sequences, around 6.1% seen once. This clonotype originated in an adult who was a healthcare worker with PCR-confirmed SARS-CoV-2 infection or an uninfected control (not recorded which). The chain is built from TRBV4-3 and TRBJ1-6; D might be TRBD1 (5 bases). The sequencing input was whole blood. The CDR3 DNA is TGCGCCAGCAGCCAAGGGGACGGGACGTATAATTCACCCCTCCACTTT. Its translation: CASSQGDGTYNSPLHF.